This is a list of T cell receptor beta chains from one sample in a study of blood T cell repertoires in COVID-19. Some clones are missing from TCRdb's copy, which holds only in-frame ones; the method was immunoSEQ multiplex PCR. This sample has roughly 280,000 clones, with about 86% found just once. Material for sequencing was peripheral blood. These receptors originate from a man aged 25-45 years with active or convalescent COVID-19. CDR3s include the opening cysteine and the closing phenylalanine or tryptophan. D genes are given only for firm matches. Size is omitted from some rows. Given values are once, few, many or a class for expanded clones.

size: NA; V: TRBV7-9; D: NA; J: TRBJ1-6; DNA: TGTGCCAGCAGCTCGGACAGAGTTAATTCACCCCTCCACTTT; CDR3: CASSSDRVNSPLHF
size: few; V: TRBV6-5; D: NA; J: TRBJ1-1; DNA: TGTGCCAGCAGCGGACAGTTGAACACTGAAGCTTTCTTT; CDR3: CASSGQLNTEAFF
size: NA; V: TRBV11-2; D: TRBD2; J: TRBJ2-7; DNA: TGTGCCAGCAGCTTAGGGAGGGCTAGCGGGGGGGCCTACGAGCAGTACTTC; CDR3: CASSLGRASGGAYEQYF
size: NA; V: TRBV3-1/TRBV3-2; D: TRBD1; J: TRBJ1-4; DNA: TGTGCCAGCAGCCCCAGGGGGCGGGATGAAAAACTGTTTTTT; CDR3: CASSPRGRDEKLFF
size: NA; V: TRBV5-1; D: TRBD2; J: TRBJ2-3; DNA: TGCGCCAGCAGCCCTAAAGCGGGGGGAGGTACAGATACGCAGTATTTT; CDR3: CASSPKAGGGTDTQYF
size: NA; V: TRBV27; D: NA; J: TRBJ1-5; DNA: TGTGCCAGCAGTTTGAGTAGCAATCAGCCCCAGCATTTT; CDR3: CASSLSSNQPQHF
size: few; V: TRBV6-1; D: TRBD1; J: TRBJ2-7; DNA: TGTGCCAGCAGTGAAGGGGACAGCTCCTACGAGCAGTACTTC; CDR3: CASSEGDSSYEQYF
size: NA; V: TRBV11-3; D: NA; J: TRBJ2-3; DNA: TGTGCCAGCAGCTTAACAGGGAACACAGATACGCAGTATTTT; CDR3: CASSLTGNTDTQYF
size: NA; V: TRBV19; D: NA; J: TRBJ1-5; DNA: TGTGCCACCTCATTTCGGAGGGGCAATCAGCCCCAGCATTTT; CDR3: CATSFRRGNQPQHF
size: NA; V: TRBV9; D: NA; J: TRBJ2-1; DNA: TGTGCCAGCAGCGTAGACGGGGGGCTATACAATGAGCAGTTCTTC; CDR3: CASSVDGGLYNEQFF
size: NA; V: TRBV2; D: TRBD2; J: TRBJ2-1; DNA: TGTGCCAGCCGGAGGGACCTAGCGGTGTACAATGAGCAGTTCTTC; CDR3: CASRRDLAVYNEQFF
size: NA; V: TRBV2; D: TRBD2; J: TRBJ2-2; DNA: TGTGCCAGCATTACTAGCGGGGGGGACTTCACTGCCGGGGAGCTGTTTTTT; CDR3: CASITSGGDFTAGELFF
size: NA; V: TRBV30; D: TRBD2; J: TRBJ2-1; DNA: TGTGCCTGGAGTGGCGGGGGTCACTACAATGAGCAGTTCTTC; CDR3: CAWSGGGHYNEQFF
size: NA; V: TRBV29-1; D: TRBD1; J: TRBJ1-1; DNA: TGCAGCGCCGAAACCCGACAGGGGTTGAACACTGAAGCTTTCTTT; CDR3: CSAETRQGLNTEAFF
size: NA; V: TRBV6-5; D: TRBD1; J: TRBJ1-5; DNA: TGTGCCAGCACCCTTACAGGGGTGAGCAATCAGCCCCAGCATTTT; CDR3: CASTLTGVSNQPQHF
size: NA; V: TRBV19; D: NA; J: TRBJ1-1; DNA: TGTGCCAGTAGTTCGGGAGGTAAAACGGTCCCTGAAGCTTTCTTT; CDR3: CASSSGGKTVPEAFF
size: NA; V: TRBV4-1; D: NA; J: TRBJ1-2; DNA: TGCGCCAGCAGCCAAGAGAGCCGCTGGGGCTACACCTTC; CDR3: CASSQESRWGYTF
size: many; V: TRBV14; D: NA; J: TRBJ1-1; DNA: TGTGCCAGCAGCCAAGTAAGCGAGTCTGAAGCTTTCTTT; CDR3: CASSQVSESEAFF
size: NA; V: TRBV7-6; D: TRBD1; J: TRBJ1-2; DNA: TGTGCCAGCAGCACTAAGACAGGGGGGACTCCTAACTATGGCTACACCTTC; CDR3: CASSTKTGGTPNYGYTF
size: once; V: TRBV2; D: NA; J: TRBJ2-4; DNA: TGTGCCAGCAGTGAGTCGAAAAACATTCAGTACTTC; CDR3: CASSESKNIQYF
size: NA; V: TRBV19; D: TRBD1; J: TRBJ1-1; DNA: TGTGCCAGTAGGAACCTTACAGGGGACGCTGAAGCTTTCTTT; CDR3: CASRNLTGDAEAFF
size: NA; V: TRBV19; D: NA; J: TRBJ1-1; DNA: TGTGCCAGTACGGAGGGAGGGTTGGGTCGAAGTTACACTGAAGCTTTCTTT; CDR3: CASTEGGLGRSYTEAFF
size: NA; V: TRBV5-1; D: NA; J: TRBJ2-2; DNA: TGCGCCAGCAGCCGCGCGTCGAACACCGGGGAGCTGTTTTTT; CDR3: CASSRASNTGELFF
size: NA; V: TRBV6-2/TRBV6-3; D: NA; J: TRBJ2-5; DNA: TGTGCCAGCAGTTACGGCACAGGGAGTCCGAGCTGGGAGACCCAGTACTTC; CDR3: CASSYGTGSPSWETQYF
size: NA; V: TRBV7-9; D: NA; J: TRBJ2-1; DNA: TGTGCCGGGCGACGGTTCGGGGACTTTAACAATGAGCAGTTCTTC; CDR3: CAGRRFGDFNNEQFF